Below, one TCR beta chain is given with its context. Its antigen is still unknown. Using immunoSEQ multiplex PCR, the repertoire was profiled, and TCRdb retains in-frame clones only, with some absent. This table holds about 150,000 clones, 85% to 90% found once. This record belongs to a study of cytomegalovirus exposure and HLA in healthy donors. This CDR3 is built from 14 residues. From germline, CDR1 is MNHEY and CDR2 SVGAGI. With 8 bases removed from V and 1 base from J, the gap between germline ends came to 14 bases. The study, taken as a whole, reports: The tendency of first-cohort TCR clusters to co-occur in the roughly 130 validation repertoires was the finding of a later analysis.

The TCR was taken from a woman aged 18 to 35 in good health and CMV-seropositive. V usage is TRBV6-5 and J usage is TRBJ1-1; TRBD1 is a possible D gene (6 bases). The sample was PBMCs. CDR3 region: CASRLGGQNTEAFF. For the CDR3, the DNA is TGTGCCAGCCGCCTGGGGGGGCAGAACACTGAAGCTTTCTTT.